This TCR beta chain appears in the sequencing data of a study of T-cell reconstitution after alpha-beta-depleted transplantation in children. Whole-study findings and limits: At around two months after transplant, the alpha-beta T cells were reportedly derived from several hundred expanded clones that came from non-depleted graft cells. From newly produced T cells came most of the T-cell counts and diversity one year after transplant.

Preparation of the TCRbeta library used unique molecular identifiers. MiXCR, run by TCRdb on the PCR reads, gives a single entry per CDR3 protein. The repertoire holds about 350,000 distinct CDR3 sequences, with roughly 17% as singletons. This clonotype was counted between two and nine times. Its antigen is as yet unknown. Germline values: CDR1 DFQATT, CDR2 SNEGSKA (reference sequence). The CDR3 length is 14 residues. V was trimmed by 2 bases and J by 7 bases, leaving 17 bases between them. The V gene is TRBV20-1, the J gene TRBJ1-2, with no clear D. This receptor was identified in a male patient between 2 and 10 years old who had a stem cell transplant for acute lymphoblastic leukemia, so the T cells may come from the graft donor. The sample consisted of PBMCs, mostly from graft donor cells, taken 360 days after TCRalphabeta/CD19-depleted stem cell transplant. CDR3 sequence: CSARPTRPGFGYTF. CDR3 bases: TGCAGTGCTAGACCCACGCGGCCGGGTTTTGGCTACACCTTC.